This T cell receptor (beta chain) appears in the sequencing data of a study of blood T cell repertoires in COVID-19. Across the whole study: Sources were T cells, B-cell-depleted T cells, or PBMCs; the material itself was cDNA or gDNA.

This study enrolled people aged about 18 to 100 from 24 US geographic areas. Clones were read by immunoSEQ multiplex PCR, and TCRdb kept only the in-frame ones, dropping some. The sample carries 120,000 or so clones, about 83% recorded once. This CDR3 has 14 residues. Trimming took 1 base from V and 15 from J; bases not matched to a gene: 12. Germline CDR1 and CDR2: SGHDT and YYEEEE. The chain couples TRBV5-6 to TRBJ2-1, with 8 positions matching TRBD2. This sequence originates from a woman younger than 45 who had recovered from COVID-19. The sequenced sample was PBMCs or T cells enriched from blood (not recorded which). The CDR3 bases are TGTGCCAGCAGCTTGACTAGCGGAGTCAACCCTGCGTTCTTC. Translating it yields CASSLTSGVNPAFF.